One sample yielded the 16 T cell receptor beta chains listed below, sequenced in a study of radiotherapy plus CTLA-4 blockade in lung cancer. TCRdb's copy holds only in-frame clones and misses some; the assay was immunoSEQ multiplex PCR. In the table there are tens of thousands of clones, approximately 79% of which are singletons. This specimen was peripheral blood, taken from a patient treated with radiotherapy plus ipilimumab. These TCRs come from a human donor with non-small cell lung cancer that progressed on radiotherapy plus ipilimumab.

There are many counts of this clone. The rearrangement joins TRBV7-9 to TRBJ1-2; D is unclear. CDR1 and CDR2 (germline): SEHNR, FQNEAQ (reference sequence). This CDR3 comprises 13 residues. V lost 3 bases to trimming and J lost 8 bases, with 13 bases between them. The CDR3 spells CASSFVSDWGYTF. CDR3 DNA: TGTGCCAGCAGCTTTGTCTCGGACTGGGGCTACACCTTC.

The chain has TRBV4-3 and TRBJ1-2; D gene uncertain. Germline-derived CDR1 and CDR2 are LGHNA and YSLEER. Trimming took 0 bases from V and 8 from J, leaving 10 bases between them. CDR3 length: 13 amino acids. CDR3 coding DNA: TGCGCCAGCAGCCAAGACGGAGCACCCGGCTACACCTTC. This encodes CASSQDGAPGYTF.

V usage is TRBV29-1 and J usage is TRBJ2-2, with D possibly matching TRBD1 (5 bases). Germline-derived CDR1 and CDR2 are SQVTM and ANQGSEA. The CDR3 length is 14 residues. V dropped 3 bases and J dropped 1 base, with 9 bases sitting between them. The CDR3 loop reads CSVDRAGNTGELFF. In nucleotides, the CDR3 is TGCAGCGTTGACAGGGCAGGGAACACCGGGGAGCTGTTTTTT.

The J gene is TRBJ2-3, the V gene TRBV4-2; D uncertain. The length of the CDR3 is 13 residues. Trimming shortened V by 0 bases and J by 3 bases, and 4 bases separated the two germline ends. CDR1 and CDR2 (germline): LGHNA, YNFKEQ. The CDR3 region has the DNA TGTGCCAGCAGCCAAGAGTGGACAGATACGCAGTATTTT. Its translation is CASSQEWTDTQYF.

This chain connects TRBV5-5 to TRBJ2-7, with TRBD1 matching over 8 bases. This CDR3 comprises 15 residues. V shed 4 bases and J 0 bases; nucleotides not matched to a gene: 6. Germline lookup yields CDR1 SGHKS and CDR2 YYEKEE (reference sequence). DNA for the CDR3: TGTGCCAGCAGCGCCTCAGGGGGCTACTCCTACGAGCAGTACTTC. It yields the protein CASSASGGYSYEQYF.

V is TRBV7-2 and J is TRBJ2-3, with D possibly being TRBD2 (6 bases). The CDR3 loop spans 15 amino acids. The V end was cut by 3 bases, the J end by 2 bases, with 12 bases between. Per the germline V gene, CDR1 is SGHTA and CDR2 is FQGNSA. For the CDR3, the DNA is TGTGCCAGCAGCTTGGGTAGCGGACCCACAGATACGCAGTATTTT. Translated: CASSLGSGPTDTQYF.

This CDR3 reads CSVDFHDRDRYNEQFF. CDR3 nucleotide sequence: TGCAGCGTTGATTTTCACGACAGGGACCGCTACAATGAGCAGTTCTTC. The chain links TRBV29-1 to TRBJ2-1, with 7 bases aligning to TRBD1. V gave up 3 bases and J gave up 3 bases; unmatched junction bases: 11. Germline V lookup: CDR1 SQVTM, CDR2 ANQGSEA. The CDR3 consists of 16 residues.

This chain links TRBV7-8 with TRBJ1-5, with D hard to call. Germline CDR1 and CDR2: SGHVS and FQNEAQ. V gave up 1 base and J gave up 4 bases, with 8 bases separating them. The CDR3 covers 14 residues. The CDR3 reads CASSLVYGNQPQHF. CDR3 nucleotide sequence: TGTGCCAGCAGCTTAGTGTACGGAAATCAGCCCCAGCATTTT.

This clone occurred a few times. The rearrangement links TRBV7-9 to TRBJ1-2; TRBD1 is a possible D gene (6 bases). The length of the CDR3 is 15 residues. Germline values: CDR1 SEHNR, CDR2 FQNEAQ (reference sequence). Trimming left V 1 base short and J 6 bases short, with 15 bases between. The CDR3 DNA reads as TGTGCCAGCAGCTTAGAGGCTTCAGGGGAAGATGGCTACACCTTC. Protein: CASSLEASGEDGYTF.

The V and J genes are TRBV7-9 and TRBJ2-2; D is uncertain. Between the trimmed V and J ends, which lost 1 base and 4 bases, there was a span of 16 bases. Germline V gene sequence: CDR1 SEHNR, CDR2 FQNEAQ (reference sequence). The CDR3 contains 17 residues. The CDR3 is CASSLVSGLVGTGELFF. The CDR3, as DNA: TGTGCCAGCAGCTTAGTATCCGGGTTAGTAGGCACCGGGGAGCTGTTTTTT.

The V call is TRBV2, the J call TRBJ2-5, with TRBD1 as a possible D gene (6 bases). Trimming removed 6 bases from V and 5 bases from J, with 16 bases in between. The CDR3 is 14 residues long. The germline CDR1 and CDR2 sequences are SNHLY and FYNNEI. CDR3 DNA sequence: TGTGCCAGCAGCCCTTTTGGGGGCCCGGAGACCCAGTACTTC. Amino acids: CASSPFGGPETQYF.

CDR3: CASSEPSGGQPQHF. As DNA, the CDR3 is TGTGCCAGCAGTGAACCCTCCGGCGGTCAGCCCCAGCATTTT. J is TRBJ1-5 and V is TRBV6-1; no clear D gene. The CDR3 consists of 14 residues. Trimming took 2 bases from V and 6 from J, leaving 11 bases between them. The germline V gene has CDR1 MNHNS and CDR2 SASEGT.

V gene TRBV5-1 combines with J gene TRBJ1-5, with no clear D. Trimming removed 0 bases from V and 5 bases from J, with 6 bases in between. CDR3 length: 13 amino acids. Germline lookup yields CDR1 SGHRS and CDR2 YFSETQ. For the CDR3, the DNA is TGCGCCAGCAGCTTGGCGCTGGATCAGCCCCAGCATTTT. Translated, it gives CASSLALDQPQHF.

This chain uses TRBV14 with TRBJ1-1, with a possible D match to TRBD1 (6 bases). The ends were cut back, 1 base at V and 0 bases at J, with 15 bases in the middle. This CDR3 is built from 17 residues. The germline CDR1 and CDR2 sequences are SGHDN and FVKESK. The DNA of the CDR3 is TGTGCCAGCAGCCAAGTCGGGCAGGGGTCCCTGAACACTGAAGCTTTCTTT. Translation: CASSQVGQGSLNTEAFF. Drawing the rest from reference TRBV14 and TRBJ1-1, the complete variable domain is EAGVTQFPSHSVIEKGQTVTLRCDPISGHDNLYWYRRVMGKEIKFLLHFVKESKQDESGMPNNRFLAERTGGTYSTLKVQPAELEDSGVYFCASSQVGQGSLNTEAFFGQGTRLTVV.

This sequence joins TRBV4-1 and TRBJ2-7, with D uncertain. The germline V and J ends were trimmed by 0 bases and 3 bases, with 12 bases remaining between them. The CDR3 loop spans 15 amino acids. Per germline, CDR1 MGHRA and CDR2 YSYEKL. The CDR3 bases are TGCGCCAGCAGCCAAGATGTTGGACGGCTCTACGAGCAGTACTTC. It yields the protein CASSQDVGRLYEQYF.

The chain is built from TRBV9 and TRBJ1-3; 7 bases align to TRBD1. Germline V gene data show CDR1 as SGDLS and CDR2 as YYNGEE. Trimming cost V 5 bases and J 3 bases; bases outside gene matches: 11. The CDR3 is made up of 16 amino acids. The CDR3 protein is CASSPRGQVFGNTIYF. The CDR3 coding sequence is TGTGCCAGCAGTCCTAGGGGGCAAGTCTTTGGAAACACCATATATTTT.